The TCR beta chain described here comes from a study of blood T cell repertoires in COVID-19. Study as a whole: The samples span acute and convalescent COVID-19 from the United States, Italy and Spain.

Data came from immunoSEQ multiplex PCR; TCRdb stores just in-frame clones and leaves some out. Among around 30,000 clones, around 80% were seen once, and the ten largest hold about an eighth. This CDR3 spans 13 amino acids. Germline CDR1 and CDR2: LGHDT and YNNKEL (reference sequence). V lost 4 bases, J lost 9 bases, and 10 bases lay in between. The sequenced sample consisted of peripheral blood. V usage is TRBV3-1 (or the pseudogene TRBV3-2) and J usage is TRBJ1-6; D is perhaps TRBD1 (5 bases). The TCR sequence derives from a human donor in a cohort sampled during active COVID-19. CDR3 loop: CASSLGGVSPLHF. CDR3 nucleotides: TGTGCCAGCAGCCTGGGGGGGGTTTCACCCCTCCACTTT.